A selection of T cell receptor beta chains follows, all from one sample in a study of T-cell memory formation after mild COVID-19. TCRdb re-called the 5' RACE reads with MiXCR, one entry per CDR3 protein. The sample contains approximately 400,000 distinct CDR3 sequences, 18% of which appear only once. Specimen: PBMCs or a T cell subset sorted from them (not recorded which). These receptors all come from a man younger than 35 who had mild COVID-19 (a few samples of this study predate the infection). Cell type and time point are not known. Each CDR3 is given with its conserved first and last residue. The order of the fields is D gene, J gene, V gene, clone size, CDR3 protein, CDR3 DNA. D genes are given only for firm matches. For some rows the clone size is stated as once, few or many, or as a class when expanded; others skip it.

>NA|TRBJ2-3|TRBV6-5|NA
CASSRAFDDTQYF
TGTGCCAGCTCCCGGGCATTCGACGATACGCAGTATTTT
>NA|TRBJ2-5|TRBV5-1|NA
CASSSGLTRETQYF
TGCGCCAGCAGCTCGGGGCTGACCAGAGAGACCCAGTACTTC
>NA|TRBJ2-1|TRBV7-9|NA
CASSLPGPYNEQFF
TGTGCCAGCAGCTTACCGGGACCCTACAATGAGCAGTTCTTC
>NA|TRBJ2-3|TRBV24-1|NA
CATSDLSLGSTDTQYF
TGTGCCACCAGTGATTTGTCGTTGGGCAGCACAGATACGCAGTATTTT
>NA|TRBJ1-2|TRBV12-3/TRBV12-4|NA
CASSLGEGRYGYTF
TGTGCCAGCAGTTTGGGCGAGGGGCGCTATGGCTACACCTTC
>NA|TRBJ1-2|TRBV12-3/TRBV12-4|few
CASSTSDYGYTF
TGTGCCAGCAGTACCTCGGACTATGGCTACACCTTC
>NA|TRBJ2-2|TRBV7-3|NA
CASSLTIGDPGAGELFF
TGTGCCAGCAGCTTAACAATAGGGGACCCAGGAGCCGGGGAGCTGTTTTTT
>NA|TRBJ2-5|TRBV5-1|NA
CASSLYWEQETQYF
TGCGCCAGCAGCTTGTACTGGGAGCAAGAGACCCAGTACTTC
>NA|TRBJ1-5|TRBV7-9|NA
CASSSSDQPQHF
TGTGCCAGCAGCTCGTCCGATCAGCCCCAGCATTTT
>TRBD1|TRBJ2-4|TRBV20-1|few
CSARGTGTLNIQYF
TGCAGTGCTCGCGGGACAGGGACCCTAAACATTCAGTACTTC
>NA|TRBJ1-1|TRBV15|many
CATSRGVGTEAFF
TGTGCCACCAGCAGAGGTGTTGGCACTGAAGCTTTCTTT
>NA|TRBJ2-2|TRBV5-1|few
CASSREGGQNTGELFF
TGCGCCAGCAGCCGAGAGGGGGGGCAGAACACCGGGGAGCTGTTTTTT
>TRBD1|TRBJ2-4|TRBV7-8|NA
CASSLGQGQVIQYF
TGTGCCAGCAGCTTAGGACAGGGGCAAGTCATTCAGTACTTC
>NA|TRBJ1-1|TRBV7-9|NA
CASSVEGFSAEAFF
TGTGCCAGCAGCGTAGAGGGGTTTTCAGCTGAAGCTTTCTTT
>NA|TRBJ1-2|TRBV19|NA
CASSMAITDYGYTF
TGTGCCAGTAGTATGGCAATAACGGACTATGGCTACACCTTC
>NA|TRBJ1-4|TRBV9|few
CASSVAGLTNEKLFF
TGTGCCAGCAGCGTAGCGGGCTTAACTAATGAAAAACTGTTTTTT
>NA|TRBJ1-2|TRBV7-6|NA
CASSLGGTQSFYGYTF
TGTGCCAGCAGCTTAGGCGGGACGCAGTCCTTCTATGGCTACACCTTC
>NA|TRBJ1-2|TRBV12-3/TRBV12-4|few
CASSLAIGREDGYTF
TGTGCCAGCAGTTTAGCTATCGGCAGGGAGGATGGCTACACCTTC
>TRBD1|TRBJ2-3|TRBV6-2/TRBV6-3|NA
CASSIGQGSTDTQYF
TGTGCCAGCAGCATCGGACAGGGAAGCACAGATACGCAGTATTTT
>NA|TRBJ1-2|TRBV7-9|NA
CASSPTSVVGGYGYTF
TGTGCCAGCAGCCCGACTTCGGTTGTCGGGGGTTATGGCTACACCTTC
>TRBD1|TRBJ1-2|TRBV4-2|once
CASSQEGGQGYGYTF
TGTGCCAGCAGCCAAGAAGGGGGACAGGGCTATGGCTACACCTTC
>TRBD1|TRBJ2-7|TRBV7-6|NA
CASSLHRGYEQYF
TGTGCCAGCAGCTTACACAGGGGCTACGAGCAGTACTTC
>TRBD2|TRBJ2-5|TRBV24-1|few
CATSAIPGGGLQTQYF
TGTGCCACCAGTGCTATACCCGGGGGGGGCCTGCAGACCCAGTACTTC
>NA|TRBJ1-2|TRBV29-1|NA
CSVAGGAVGYTF
TGCAGCGTTGCGGGAGGGGCCGTGGGCTACACCTTC
>TRBD1|TRBJ2-5|TRBV5-1|few
CASSSGQNQETQYF
TGCGCCAGCAGCTCGGGACAGAACCAAGAGACCCAGTACTTC
>NA|TRBJ2-2|TRBV15|NA
CATSGPRTYTGELFF
TGTGCCACCAGCGGACCCCGGACCTACACCGGGGAGCTGTTTTTT
>NA|TRBJ2-5|TRBV13|NA
CASSLVDGGRHETQYF
TGTGCCAGCAGCTTAGTAGATGGGGGGCGTCACGAGACCCAGTACTTC
>TRBD2|TRBJ2-3|TRBV9|few
CASSVTGGAPDTQYF
TGTGCCAGCAGCGTTACCGGGGGGGCCCCAGATACGCAGTATTTT
>NA|TRBJ2-5|TRBV6-5|few
CASSYGGDQETQYF
TGTGCCAGCAGTTACGGAGGGGACCAAGAGACCCAGTACTTC
>NA|TRBJ2-7|TRBV6-5|few
CASSQAGSSTSEQYF
TGTGCCAGCAGTCAAGCAGGGTCGTCTACTAGCGAGCAGTACTTC
>TRBD1|TRBJ1-2|TRBV20-1|NA
CSATGQFYGYTF
TGCAGTGCTACGGGACAGTTCTATGGCTACACCTTC
>TRBD1|TRBJ2-7|TRBV7-9|NA
CASHGTGVFLGEQYF
TGTGCCAGCCACGGGACAGGGGTATTTCTGGGCGAGCAGTACTTC
>NA|TRBJ2-3|TRBV7-2|NA
CASSRGGAVGDTQYF
TGTGCCAGCAGCCGAGGGGGGGCAGTAGGAGATACGCAGTATTTT
>NA|TRBJ1-2|TRBV7-9|NA
CASGSSGSIGYTF
TGTGCCAGTGGCTCCTCGGGCTCAATTGGCTACACCTTC
>NA|TRBJ1-1|TRBV11-2|few
CASRISVGNTEAFF
TGTGCCAGCCGAATCTCGGTGGGAAACACTGAAGCTTTCTTT
>NA|TRBJ1-6|TRBV12-3/TRBV12-4|NA
CASSLTRSSYNSPLHF
TGTGCCAGCAGTTTAACCAGGAGCTCCTATAATTCACCCCTCCACTTT
>NA|TRBJ1-4|TRBV6-1|NA
CASIPTGIGEKLFF
TGTGCCAGCATTCCCACCGGGATCGGAGAAAAACTGTTTTTT
>NA|TRBJ1-1|TRBV5-6|many
CASSLLGQNTEAFF
TGTGCCAGCAGCTTGCTCGGACAGAACACTGAAGCTTTCTTT
>NA|TRBJ2-1|TRBV3-1|NA
CASSQNLPPGNEQFF
TGTGCCAGCAGCCAAAATCTGCCCCCTGGGAATGAGCAGTTCTTC
>NA|TRBJ1-2|TRBV20-1|NA
CSAIDTPYGYTF
TGCAGTGCTATTGACACCCCCTATGGCTACACCTTC
>TRBD1|TRBJ2-1|TRBV18|few
CASSPGTGGRNEQFF
TGTGCCAGCTCACCCGGGACAGGGGGCCGGAATGAGCAGTTCTTC
>NA|TRBJ1-5|TRBV18|NA
CASSEGNQPQHF
TGTGCCAGCTCCGAGGGGAATCAGCCCCAGCATTTT
>TRBD2|TRBJ2-7|TRBV29-1|few
CSVREAYEQYF
TGCAGCGTTCGGGAGGCCTACGAGCAGTACTTC
>TRBD1|TRBJ2-5|TRBV28|NA
CASRGVGGAPTQYF
TGTGCCAGCAGGGGGGTAGGGGGCGCCCCGACCCAGTACTTC
>NA|TRBJ2-5|TRBV4-3|many
CASSQEYRGAQETQYF
TGCGCCAGCAGCCAAGAATACCGGGGGGCACAAGAGACCCAGTACTTC
>NA|TRBJ1-1|TRBV25-1|NA
CASSATGSRTEAFF
TGTGCCAGCAGTGCCACAGGGAGTAGAACTGAAGCTTTCTTT